This paragraph reports one T cell receptor beta chain. These data come from a study of blood T cell repertoires in COVID-19. As for the study in general: Cohort 3 donors counted as recovered after two negative PCRs, clearance, or resolved symptoms. Samples of COVID-19 (acute and convalescent) were obtained from the United States, Italy and Spain.

The V gene's germline CDR1 is LGHDT and CDR2 YNNKEL (reference sequence). The V and J ends lost 3 bases and 7 bases respectively, with 10 bases between them. There are 13 residues in the CDR3. Clones were read by immunoSEQ multiplex PCR, and TCRdb kept only the in-frame ones, dropping some. The sample has roughly 340,000 clones; roughly 86% are singletons. The source is a man aged 40-49 years in a cohort exposed to, infected with or recovered from COVID-19 (not recorded which). The V gene is TRBV3-1 (or the pseudogene TRBV3-2), the J gene TRBJ1-5; unclear D gene. Sequencing was performed on PBMCs or T cells enriched from blood (not recorded which). CDR3 in amino acids: CASSHSERQPQHF. CDR3 coding DNA: TGTGCCAGCAGCCACTCAGAGCGCCAGCCCCAGCATTTT.